These T cell receptor beta chains were read from a single sample in a study of shared clonotypes between healthy human individuals. TCRdb keeps only in-frame clones here, not all; method: immunoSEQ multiplex PCR. The sample has around 95,000 clones; approximately 51% are singletons. The source material was PBMCs. Source of these receptors: a woman aged 40-49 years in good health. Some clones in this sample may be carry-over from other donors' samples. Each CDR3 is given with its conserved first and last residue. Fields, in order: V gene, D gene, clone size, J gene, CDR3 protein, CDR3 DNA. D genes are given only for firm matches. Some rows mark clone size as missing; the rest say once, few, many or name a class of expanded clone.

v_gene: TRBV5-6; d_gene: NA; abundance: NA; j_gene: TRBJ2-3; CDR3aa: CASSLNSGTSTDTQCF; CDR3nt: TGTGCCAGCAGCTTGAATTCGGGGACGTCCACAGATACGCAGTGTTTT
v_gene: TRBV29-1; d_gene: NA; abundance: NA; j_gene: TRBJ1-2; CDR3aa: CSESPNYGYTF; CDR3nt: TGCAGCGAGTCCCCGAACTATGGCTACACCTTC
v_gene: TRBV6-6; d_gene: TRBD1; abundance: NA; j_gene: TRBJ2-6; CDR3aa: CASSYQDREARVLTF; CDR3nt: TGTGCCAGCAGTTACCAGGACAGGGAGGCTAGAGTCCTGACTTTC
v_gene: TRBV5-4; d_gene: NA; abundance: once; j_gene: TRBJ2-7; CDR3aa: CASSQAPTAGYEQYF; CDR3nt: TGCGCCAGCAGCCAAGCACCTACGGCCGGCTACGAGCAGTACTTC
v_gene: TRBV30; d_gene: NA; abundance: NA; j_gene: TRBJ1-2; CDR3aa: CAWIGSPNYGHTF; CDR3nt: TGTGCCTGGATTGGGAGTCCTAACTATGGCCACACCTTC
v_gene: TRBV29-1; d_gene: TRBD2; abundance: many; j_gene: TRBJ2-3; CDR3aa: CSVVRRGADTQYF; CDR3nt: TGCAGCGTTGTGCGGCGGGGGGCAGATACGCAGTATTTT
v_gene: TRBV30; d_gene: NA; abundance: many; j_gene: TRBJ1-5; CDR3aa: CAWSARKSGNQPQHF; CDR3nt: TGTGCCTGGAGTGCCAGGAAGTCAGGGAATCAGCCCCAGCATTTT
v_gene: TRBV18; d_gene: NA; abundance: NA; j_gene: TRBJ1-1; CDR3aa: CASSAGTGNTEAFF; CDR3nt: TGTGCCAGCTCGGCCGGGACGGGGAACACTGAAGCTTTCTTT
v_gene: TRBV28; d_gene: NA; abundance: few; j_gene: TRBJ1-2; CDR3aa: CASSFPGVGYGYTF; CDR3nt: TGTGCCAGCAGTTTCCCCGGGGTCGGCTATGGCTACACCTTC
v_gene: TRBV18; d_gene: NA; abundance: once; j_gene: TRBJ2-7; CDR3aa: CASSPQREEQYF; CDR3nt: TGTGCCAGCTCACCTCAGCGAGAAGAGCAGTACTTC
v_gene: TRBV2; d_gene: NA; abundance: NA; j_gene: TRBJ1-2; CDR3aa: CASSEGGQGILKPDGYTF; CDR3nt: TGTGCCAGCAGTGAAGGAGGTCAGGGGATCCTAAAACCAGATGGCTACACCTTC
v_gene: TRBV18; d_gene: NA; abundance: NA; j_gene: TRBJ1-1; CDR3aa: CASSPSGLGTEAFF; CDR3nt: TGTGCCAGCTCACCTAGCGGTTTAGGGACTGAAGCTTTCTTT
v_gene: TRBV6-5; d_gene: TRBD2; abundance: NA; j_gene: TRBJ2-3; CDR3aa: CASKLQLASDTQYF; CDR3nt: TGTGCCAGCAAACTGCAACTAGCGTCAGATACGCAGTATTTT
v_gene: TRBV7-2; d_gene: TRBD1; abundance: NA; j_gene: TRBJ2-5; CDR3aa: CASSLEARGWETQYF; CDR3nt: TGTGCCAGCAGCTTAGAGGCCAGGGGGTGGGAGACCCAGTACTTC
v_gene: TRBV30; d_gene: TRBD1; abundance: NA; j_gene: TRBJ1-5; CDR3aa: CAWRPTGLGNQPQHF; CDR3nt: TGTGCCTGGAGGCCGACAGGGCTTGGCAATCAGCCCCAGCATTTT
v_gene: TRBV30; d_gene: TRBD1; abundance: NA; j_gene: TRBJ1-5; CDR3aa: CAWSKDRRNQPQHF; CDR3nt: TGTGCCTGGAGCAAGGACAGGAGGAATCAGCCCCAGCATTTT
v_gene: TRBV18; d_gene: NA; abundance: many; j_gene: TRBJ2-1; CDR3aa: CASSPGQRYEQFF; CDR3nt: TGTGCCAGCTCACCGGGCCAAAGGTATGAGCAGTTCTTC
v_gene: TRBV13; d_gene: TRBD1; abundance: few; j_gene: TRBJ2-7; CDR3aa: CASSLNPTGRYEQYF; CDR3nt: TGTGCCAGCAGCTTAAACCCGACAGGGCGTTACGAGCAGTACTTC
v_gene: TRBV9; d_gene: NA; abundance: few; j_gene: TRBJ2-5; CDR3aa: CASSVAPGETQYF; CDR3nt: TGTGCCAGCAGCGTAGCCCCGGGAGAGACCCAGTACTTC
v_gene: TRBV7-2; d_gene: NA; abundance: once; j_gene: TRBJ2-7; CDR3aa: CASSLNRVNYEQYF; CDR3nt: TGTGCCAGCAGCTTAAATAGGGTAAACTACGAGCAGTACTTC
v_gene: TRBV6-1; d_gene: TRBD2; abundance: many; j_gene: TRBJ2-1; CDR3aa: CASSDELAGHEQFF; CDR3nt: TGTGCCAGCAGTGATGAACTAGCGGGCCATGAGCAGTTCTTC
v_gene: TRBV9; d_gene: TRBD2; abundance: few; j_gene: TRBJ2-7; CDR3aa: CASSVGLADEQYF; CDR3nt: TGTGCCAGCAGCGTAGGACTAGCCGACGAGCAGTACTTC
v_gene: TRBV2; d_gene: NA; abundance: many; j_gene: TRBJ2-7; CDR3aa: CASRVDRREQYF; CDR3nt: TGTGCCAGCAGGGTAGACAGGCGCGAGCAGTACTTC
v_gene: TRBV29-1; d_gene: TRBD1; abundance: NA; j_gene: TRBJ2-1; CDR3aa: CSVRDRPYNEQFF; CDR3nt: TGCAGCGTTCGGGACAGACCCTACAATGAGCAGTTCTTC
v_gene: TRBV18; d_gene: NA; abundance: NA; j_gene: TRBJ1-1; CDR3aa: CASSPTTEGLNTEAFF; CDR3nt: TGTGCCAGCTCACCGACGACCGAGGGGTTGAACACTGAAGCTTTCTTT
v_gene: TRBV5-1; d_gene: NA; abundance: NA; j_gene: TRBJ1-2; CDR3aa: CASSYDSGGYTF; CDR3nt: TGCGCCAGCAGCTACGACAGTGGCGGCTACACCTTC
v_gene: TRBV6-6; d_gene: TRBD1; abundance: NA; j_gene: TRBJ2-7; CDR3aa: CATLPHQGESYEQYF; CDR3nt: TGTGCCACCCTCCCCCATCAGGGGGAATCCTACGAGCAGTACTTC
v_gene: TRBV5-4; d_gene: NA; abundance: NA; j_gene: TRBJ2-5; CDR3aa: CASSDAGTGKETQYF; CDR3nt: TGTGCCAGCAGCGATGCCGGGACCGGGAAGGAGACCCAGTACTTC
v_gene: TRBV30; d_gene: NA; abundance: NA; j_gene: TRBJ2-1; CDR3aa: CAWSVSHNEQFF; CDR3nt: TGTGCCTGGAGTGTGTCTCACAATGAGCAGTTCTTC
v_gene: TRBV28; d_gene: TRBD2; abundance: once; j_gene: TRBJ2-1; CDR3aa: CASSSLADHNEQFF; CDR3nt: TGTGCCAGCAGTAGCCTAGCGGACCACAATGAGCAGTTCTTC
v_gene: TRBV9; d_gene: NA; abundance: NA; j_gene: TRBJ2-1; CDR3aa: CASSVGISYNEQFF; CDR3nt: TGTGCCAGCAGCGTAGGCATCTCCTACAATGAGCAGTTCTTC
v_gene: TRBV27; d_gene: NA; abundance: medium-sized; j_gene: TRBJ2-7; CDR3aa: CASSPGKTYEQYF; CDR3nt: TGTGCCAGCAGCCCCGGGAAGACCTACGAGCAGTACTTC
v_gene: TRBV7-3; d_gene: NA; abundance: few; j_gene: TRBJ2-1; CDR3aa: CASSLTATDNEQFF; CDR3nt: TGTGCCAGCAGCTTAACCGCCACAGACAATGAGCAGTTCTTC
v_gene: TRBV4-3; d_gene: TRBD1; abundance: many; j_gene: TRBJ2-1; CDR3aa: CASSQVLGQGVRLQFF; CDR3nt: TGCGCCAGCAGCCAAGTCCTGGGACAGGGGGTTCGTTTGCAGTTCTTC
v_gene: TRBV29-1; d_gene: NA; abundance: NA; j_gene: TRBJ1-5; CDR3aa: CSALIVGNQPQHF; CDR3nt: TGCAGCGCACTCATTGTAGGCAATCAGCCCCAGCATTTT
v_gene: TRBV4-1; d_gene: TRBD2; abundance: NA; j_gene: TRBJ2-1; CDR3aa: CASSQFRLAAVSYNEQFF; CDR3nt: TGCGCCAGCAGCCAATTCCGACTAGCGGCGGTCTCCTACAATGAGCAGTTCTTC
v_gene: TRBV10-2; d_gene: NA; abundance: few; j_gene: TRBJ2-3; CDR3aa: CASSETGVGDTQYF; CDR3nt: TGCGCCAGCAGTGAAACGGGAGTTGGAGATACGCAGTATTTT
v_gene: TRBV10-1; d_gene: TRBD2; abundance: NA; j_gene: TRBJ2-1; CDR3aa: CASSVAGNEQFF; CDR3nt: TGCGCCAGCAGTGTAGCGGGGAATGAGCAGTTCTTC
v_gene: TRBV5-4; d_gene: TRBD1; abundance: NA; j_gene: TRBJ2-7; CDR3aa: CASSSTGGRYEQYF; CDR3nt: TGTGCCAGCAGCTCTACAGGGGGCAGGTACGAGCAGTACTTC
v_gene: TRBV28; d_gene: NA; abundance: many; j_gene: TRBJ1-4; CDR3aa: CASSKRTVTNEKLFF; CDR3nt: TGTGCCAGCAGTAAAAGGACAGTAACTAATGAAAAACTGTTTTTT
v_gene: TRBV7-9; d_gene: NA; abundance: medium-sized; j_gene: TRBJ1-3; CDR3aa: CASNSVVNTIYF; CDR3nt: TGTGCCAGCAACTCAGTAGTAAACACCATATATTTT
v_gene: TRBV7-2; d_gene: TRBD1; abundance: NA; j_gene: TRBJ1-5; CDR3aa: CASSRGQGEQPQHF; CDR3nt: TGTGCCAGCAGCCGCGGACAGGGCGAACAGCCCCAGCATTTT